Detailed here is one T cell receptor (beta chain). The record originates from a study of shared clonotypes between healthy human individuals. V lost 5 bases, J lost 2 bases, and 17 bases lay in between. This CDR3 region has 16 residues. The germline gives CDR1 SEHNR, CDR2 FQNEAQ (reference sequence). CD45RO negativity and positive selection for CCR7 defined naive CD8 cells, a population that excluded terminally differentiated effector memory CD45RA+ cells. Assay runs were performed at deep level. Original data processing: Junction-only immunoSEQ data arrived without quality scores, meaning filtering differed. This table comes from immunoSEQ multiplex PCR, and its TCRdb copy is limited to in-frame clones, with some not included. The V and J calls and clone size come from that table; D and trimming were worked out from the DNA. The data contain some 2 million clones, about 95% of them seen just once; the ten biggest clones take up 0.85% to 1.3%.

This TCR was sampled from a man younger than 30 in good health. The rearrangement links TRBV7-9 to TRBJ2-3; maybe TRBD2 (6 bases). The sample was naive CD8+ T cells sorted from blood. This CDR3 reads CASSPAWGESTDTQYF. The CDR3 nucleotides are TGTGCCAGCAGCCCTGCATGGGGGGAATCCACAGATACGCAGTATTTT.